The sequence of this TCR beta chain was determined in a study of T cell responses to AZD1222 COVID-19 vaccine. Produced via immunoSEQ multiplex PCR; TCRdb's table is partial and in-frame only. The sample includes about 96,000 clones, about nine tenths of them seen just once. Germline-derived CDR1 and CDR2 are MDHEN and SYDVKM. CDR3 length: 14 residues. V shed 4 bases, J shed 3 bases, and the junction held 4 bases outside the gene matches. About this clone itself: The sample contains more than one DNA sequence encoding this CDR3.

The TCR was taken from an adult in good health. The chain uses TRBV28 and TRBJ2-7, with 9 bases aligning to TRBD1. This specimen was peripheral blood, taken on day 0 of AZD1222 vaccination. The CDR3 reads CASSSGQGNYEQYF. As DNA, the CDR3 is TGTGCCAGCAGTTCCGGACAGGGGAACTACGAGCAGTACTTC. Variable domain in full (rest from reference TRBV28 and TRBJ2-7): DVKVTQSSRYLVKRTGEKVFLECVQDMDHENMFWYRQDPGLGLRLIYFSYDVKMKEKGDIPEGYSVSREKKERFSLILESASTNQTSMYLCASSSGQGNYEQYFGPGTRLTVT.